This T cell receptor (beta chain) was captured by sequencing in a study of cytomegalovirus exposure and HLA in healthy donors. Study-wide findings and caveats: An analysis that came later showed most CMV-associated TCR beta chains appearing HLA-restricted.

This cohort consisted of healthy bone marrow donors. This clone showed up just once. Its antigen is as yet unknown. The PCR had 60 Vbeta and 13 Jbeta primers. Data came from immunoSEQ multiplex PCR; TCRdb stores just in-frame clones and leaves some out. Here the sample spans roughly 200,000 clones, 75% to 80% being singletons. V lost 9 bases and J lost 8, with 22 bases in between. The CDR3 runs 14 residues. Germline V gene lookup returns CDR1 ENHRY and CDR2 SYGVKD. The clonotype was recovered from a woman in her twenties or thirties in good health and CMV-seropositive. This chain joins TRBV10-3 and TRBJ1-2; D unclear. The material sequenced was PBMCs. CDR3 sequence reads: CAIQTREASGGYTF. CDR3 sequence (DNA): TGTGCCATACAGACACGAGAAGCCTCGGGAGGCTACACCTTC.